This T cell receptor beta chain was found in a study of shared clonotypes between healthy human individuals. Background on the study: Each donor had three CD4 naive, three CD4 memory, two CD8 naive and one CD8 memory plate.

As to this clone: Its antigen is currently unknown.

Notes on the study in general: Few donors restricted represented genetic and exposure-history diversity.

An even split of each subset's genomic DNA across several immunoSEQ plates was performed. The repertoire was sequenced with immunoSEQ multiplex PCR; TCRdb's copy has only in-frame clones and lacks some. The data contain about 670,000 clones, about three quarters of them singletons. This clonotype was sampled from a woman in her twenties or thirties in good health. The material sequenced was memory CD4+ T cells sorted from blood. Sample subset: CD45RA-negative fraction.

Written as DNA, the CDR3 is TGTGCCTGGAGGAAGGGGAACTCCTACGAGCAGTACTTC. Protein sequence: CAWRKGNSYEQYF. The chain couples TRBV30 to TRBJ2-7, with D possibly TRBD1 on 5 matching bases. The CDR3 runs to 13 residues. Germline V CDR1 and CDR2: GTSNPN, SVGIG (reference sequence). Trimming pared 3 bases from V and 0 bases from J, leaving 9 bases between.